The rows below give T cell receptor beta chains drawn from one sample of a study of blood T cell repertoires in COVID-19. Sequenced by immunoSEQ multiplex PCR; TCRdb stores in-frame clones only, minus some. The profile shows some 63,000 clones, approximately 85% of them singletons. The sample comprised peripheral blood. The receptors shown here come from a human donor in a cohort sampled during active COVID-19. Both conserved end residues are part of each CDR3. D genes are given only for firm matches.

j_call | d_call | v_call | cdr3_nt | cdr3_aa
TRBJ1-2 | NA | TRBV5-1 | TGCGCCAGCAGCTTGGAGGAGTATGGCTACACCTTC | CASSLEEYGYTF
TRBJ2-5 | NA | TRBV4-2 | TGTGCCAGCAGCCAAGGACCTAGGGGGCAAGAGACCCAGTACTTC | CASSQGPRGQETQYF
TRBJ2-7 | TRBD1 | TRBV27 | TGTGCCAGCAGTCTGAGGCACAGGGGGAACTACGAGCAGTACTTC | CASSLRHRGNYEQYF